This T cell receptor beta chain was documented in a study of blood T cell repertoires in COVID-19 (dated by TCRdb to 2018 to 2021). With regard to the full study: Collaborator samples came from the United States, Italy and Spain and covered acute and convalescent phases of COVID-19. The repertoires were released in a freely available public database meant as a resource for research on the immune response to SARS-CoV-2. HLA class I and class II types, where available, came from metadata supplied by the sample provider rather than from assay-based typing. The sample metadata nearly always contained a de-identified subject ID, COVID-19 status, age in years and sex. The samples were drawn from the first 160 participants of the ongoing ImmuneRACE study and from more than 1,000 subjects provided by 6 global collaborators. The dataset comprised deeply sampled blood TCRbeta repertoires from subjects exposed to, actively infected with, or recovered from COVID-19. The prospective study material was composed of cDNA or gDNA derived from T cells, B-cell-depleted T cells, or PBMCs. Overall study outcomes, separate from this receptor: Clinical and demographic metadata were provided uncurated, with the amount varying by source and participant.

The junction carries 10 bases between V and J, which are trimmed by 1 base and 4 bases respectively. Its CDR3 holds 15 amino acids, cysteine through phenylalanine. Of the read, only the CDR3 DNA is kept; its 45 bases are in frame from base 1. CDR1 and CDR2, per the germline V gene (reference sequence), are LNHDA and SQIVND. Participants in the prospective study were aged roughly 18 to 100 years, lived in about two dozen United States geographic areas, and enrolled through a virtual design. In the prospective study, participants were assigned to cohorts based on the clinical history participants reported in a screening survey and a study questionnaire. For ImmuneRACE Cohort 3, a participant was defined as recovered based on two consecutive negative NP/OP PCR tests, clearance by a healthcare professional, or resolution of symptoms. Each participant in the prospective study had whole blood, serum and a nasopharyngeal or oropharyngeal swab collected by mobile phlebotomists. Additional blood draws and questionnaires over an approximately 2-month period could optionally be provided by prospective study participants. Prospective study blood samples were shipped either frozen or at room temperature before DNA extraction.

The immunoSEQ Assay, a bias-controlled multiplex PCR, was used to amplify TCRbeta CDR3 regions from genomic DNA. The study's processing was this. Within the assay, amplification of reference gene primers was used to estimate how many nucleated cells each sample contained. To quantify the absolute abundance of each unique TCRbeta CDR3 rearrangement, sequence reads were collapsed and filtered. Productive Simpson clonality was computed per sample as the square root of Simpson's diversity index over productive rearrangements. What TCRdb holds here is the immuneACCESS table cut down to in-frame rearrangements. Part of the clones is not present; checked against another copy, under half of the missing clones reflect an unresolved V gene, and the others are unexplained. V and J calls and clone size are copied from that table; D and trimming were computed from the DNA. This sample is represented by some 400,000 clones; about 90% of them were singletons. The ten largest clones add up to 1.3% of the sample.

On this clone: The antigen this receptor binds is unknown. No qualities accompany the bases; no much larger clone lies one base away.

This receptor was obtained from a man in his thirties or forties who had recovered from COVID-19. Sequencing used PBMCs or T cells enriched from blood (not recorded which). Rearrangement joined TRBV19 to TRBJ2-2, with an unclear D gene assignment. The DNA reads TGTGCCAGTAGTATAGGTCTGGCAGGCACCGGGGAGCTGTTTTTT. This encodes CASSIGLAGTGELFF.